The entry below describes one T cell receptor delta chain. With a far larger clone one base away, a read error is the likely cause. The same CDR3 can be traced to other DNA sequences in this sample. TCRdb reprocessed the multiplex PCR reads through CATT. The data hold approximately 93,000 delta-chain clones, with 0.9% to 1% observed a single time. The CDR3 runs 20 residues. From germline, CDR1 is GEAIGNYY and CDR2 EKD. After removal of 2 bases from V and 0 bases from J, the junction contained 18 bases not matched to a gene. Vgamma9/Vdelta2+ and Vdelta2-negative gammadelta T cells were flow-sorted from PBMC for bulk sequencing. This entry belongs to a study of γδ T cells in repeated Plasmodium falciparum infection.

The receptor's source is a pool of human donors (malaria-infected and uninfected, not separated). The chain has TRDV2 and TRDJ1; 9 nucleotides line up with TRDD3. Germline matching of the DNA provided the J gene here, since TCRdb leaves it blank. The sample taken for sequencing was gamma-delta T cells from blood. DNA for the CDR3: TGTGCCTGTGACAACCCGCTGGGGGATTCCGCCCAGGTGTACACCGATAAACTCATCTTT. Residues: CACDNPLGDSAQVYTDKLIF.